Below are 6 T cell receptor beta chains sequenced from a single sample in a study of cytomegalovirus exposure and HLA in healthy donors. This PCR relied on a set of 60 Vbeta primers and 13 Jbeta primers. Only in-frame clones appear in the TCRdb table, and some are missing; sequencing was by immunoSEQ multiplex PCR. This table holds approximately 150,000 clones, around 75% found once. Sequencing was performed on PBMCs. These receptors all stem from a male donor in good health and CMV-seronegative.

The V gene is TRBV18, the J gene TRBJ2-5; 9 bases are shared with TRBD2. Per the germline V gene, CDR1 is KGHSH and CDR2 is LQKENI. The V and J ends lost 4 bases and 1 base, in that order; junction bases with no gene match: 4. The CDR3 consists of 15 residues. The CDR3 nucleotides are TGTGCCAGCTCACGCCGACTAGCGGCCCAAGAGACCCAGTACTTC. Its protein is CASSRRLAAQETQYF.

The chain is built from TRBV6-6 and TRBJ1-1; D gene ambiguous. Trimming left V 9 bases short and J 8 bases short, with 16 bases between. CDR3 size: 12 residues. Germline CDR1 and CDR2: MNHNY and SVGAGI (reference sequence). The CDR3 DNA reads TGTGCCAGTTTTATAGTTGAAGCAGAAGCTTTCTTT. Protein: CASFIVEAEAFF.

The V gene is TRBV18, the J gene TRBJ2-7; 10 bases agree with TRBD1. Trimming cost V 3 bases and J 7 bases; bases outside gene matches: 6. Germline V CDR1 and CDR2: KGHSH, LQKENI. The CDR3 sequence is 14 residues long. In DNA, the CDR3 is TGTGCCAGCTCACCCACGGGACAGGGGAAAGAGCAGTACTTC. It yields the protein CASSPTGQGKEQYF.

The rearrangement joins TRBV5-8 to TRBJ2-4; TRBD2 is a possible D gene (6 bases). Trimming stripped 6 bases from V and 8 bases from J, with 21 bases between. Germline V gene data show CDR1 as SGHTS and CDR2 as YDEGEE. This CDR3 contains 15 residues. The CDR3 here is CASNPGILAKYIQYF. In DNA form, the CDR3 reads TGTGCCAGCAACCCCGGGATACTAGCCAAGTACATTCAGTACTTC. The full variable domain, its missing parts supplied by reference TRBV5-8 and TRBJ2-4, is EAGVTQSPTHLIKTRGQQATLRCSPISGHTSVYWYQQALGLGLQFLLWYDEGEERNRGNFPPRFSGRQFPNYSSELNVNALELEDSALYLCASNPGILAKYIQYFGAGTRLSVL.

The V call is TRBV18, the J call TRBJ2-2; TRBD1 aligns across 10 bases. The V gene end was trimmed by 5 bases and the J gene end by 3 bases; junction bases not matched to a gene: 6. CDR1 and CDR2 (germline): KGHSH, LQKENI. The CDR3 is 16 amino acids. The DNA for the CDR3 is TGTGCCAGCTCAGGGACCGGGACAGGGGACACCGGGGAGCTGTTTTTT. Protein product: CASSGTGTGDTGELFF.

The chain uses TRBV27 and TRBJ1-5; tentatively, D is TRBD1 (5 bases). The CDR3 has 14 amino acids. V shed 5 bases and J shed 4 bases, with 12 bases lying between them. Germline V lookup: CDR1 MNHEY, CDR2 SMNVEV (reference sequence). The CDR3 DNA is TGTGCCAGCAGTCTCCAAGGGGCGAATCAGCCCCAGCATTTT. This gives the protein CASSLQGANQPQHF.